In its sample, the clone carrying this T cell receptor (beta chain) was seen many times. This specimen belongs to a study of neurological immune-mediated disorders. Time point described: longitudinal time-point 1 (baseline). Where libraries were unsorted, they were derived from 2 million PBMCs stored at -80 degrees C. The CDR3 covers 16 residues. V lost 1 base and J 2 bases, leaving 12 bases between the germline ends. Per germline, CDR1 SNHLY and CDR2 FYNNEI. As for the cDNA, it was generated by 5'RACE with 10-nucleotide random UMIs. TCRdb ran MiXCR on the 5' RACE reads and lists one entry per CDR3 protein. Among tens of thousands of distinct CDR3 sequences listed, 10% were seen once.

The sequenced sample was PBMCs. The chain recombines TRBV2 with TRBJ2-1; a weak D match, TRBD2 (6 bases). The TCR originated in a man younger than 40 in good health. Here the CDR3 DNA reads TGTGCCAGCAGTGAAGTTTTGGCTAGCGCCTACAATGAGCAGTTCTTC. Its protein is CASSEVLASAYNEQFF.